These 14 T cell receptor beta chains were sequenced from one sample in a study of blood T cells in healthy people across ages. Using a J-beta primer mix together with a sample-barcoded 5' primer, a second PCR was run for roughly 6 to 11 cycles. MiXCR, applied by TCRdb to the 5' RACE reads, yields one record per CDR3 protein. The table lists around 870,000 distinct CDR3 sequences, about 28% of them singletons. Sequencing input: blood. These receptors were obtained from a woman at least 80 years old in good health.

This clonotype has ten or more counts. This sequence joins TRBV18 and TRBJ2-4; possibly TRBD1 or TRBD2 for D (6 bases each). The CDR3 runs to 15 residues. The germline gives CDR1 KGHSH, CDR2 LQKENI. Trimming cost V 1 base and J 2 bases, with 9 bases left between them. CDR3 coding DNA: TGTGCCAGCTCACCACAGGGGGGTACCAAAAACATTCAGTACTTC. As protein: CASSPQGGTKNIQYF.

On this clonotype itself: The junction departs from the called germline gene at one end, perhaps through a read error. The chain has TRBV7-9 and TRBJ2-5, with 7 bases aligning to TRBD2. The CDR3 has 12 residues. In germline, CDR1 is SEHNR, CDR2 FQNEAQ (reference sequence). The CDR3 is CVSSLSGGEQYF. The CDR3 DNA is TGTGTCAGCAGCTTGAGTGGGGGGGAGCAGTACTTC.

The table lists this clonotype with many counts. The chain carries TRBV5-1 and TRBJ2-5; a possible D gene is TRBD1 (6 bases). Per germline, CDR1 SGHRS and CDR2 YFSETQ. V lost 7 bases and J 5 bases, leaving 15 bases between the germline ends. This CDR3 spans 13 amino acids. In DNA, the CDR3 is TGCGCCAGCCTGGACAGCGCCTCGGAGACCCAGTACTTC. The encoded protein is CASLDSASETQYF.

The V and J genes are TRBV12-3 or TRBV12-4 and TRBJ2-3; D not resolved. This CDR3 region has 14 residues. Trimming pared 5 bases from V and 5 bases from J, leaving 14 bases between. This CDR3 reads CASSIGPGEDTQYF. The DNA for the CDR3 is TGTGCCAGCAGTATTGGGCCCGGCGAAGATACGCAGTATTTT.

This clonotype has only a few counts. This rearrangement joins TRBV28 to TRBJ1-1; 8 bases fit TRBD1. Germline values: CDR1 MDHEN, CDR2 SYDVKM. V was pared by 6 bases and J by 4 bases, with 10 bases of the junction left unmatched. This CDR3 comprises 15 residues. CDR3 nucleotide sequence: TGTGCCAGCAGCCCCAGGGGGCGGTTAACCACTGAAGCTTTCTTT. This sequence encodes CASSPRGRLTTEAFF. The full variable domain, in which reference TRBV28 and TRBJ1-1 provide the parts outside the CDR3, is DVKVTQSSRYLVKRTGEKVFLECVQDMDHENMFWYRQDPGLGLRLIYFSYDVKMKEKGDIPEGYSVSREKKERFSLILESASTNQTSMYLCASSPRGRLTTEAFFGQGTRLTVV.

This clonotype was counted ten times or more. The V call is TRBV11-2, the J call TRBJ2-5; 14 positions agree with TRBD2. J gave up 1 base and V 3 bases, and 1 base lay outside the gene matches. Germline values: CDR1 SGHAT, CDR2 FQNNGV. The CDR3 covers 16 residues. In DNA, the CDR3 is TGTGCCAGCAGCTTTGGACTAGCGGGGGGCCAAGAGACCCAGTACTTC. It translates to CASSFGLAGGQETQYF.

This clonotype was picked up many times. The CDR3 loop is CASSLDSNQETQYF. CDR3 DNA sequence: TGTGCCAGCAGCCTGGACAGTAACCAAGAGACCCAGTACTTC. This sequence joins TRBV7-9 and TRBJ2-5; possibly TRBD1 for D (6 bases). V was clipped by 5 bases and J by 0 bases, with 10 bases between them. Per the germline V gene, CDR1 is SEHNR and CDR2 is FQNEAQ (reference sequence). The CDR3 extends over 14 amino acids.

The table lists this clonotype with a count of one. Since a much larger clone is just one base distant, this may be a read error. The chain joins TRBV5-1 to TRBJ1-2, with TRBD1 matching over 8 bases. Looked up from germline, CDR1 is SGHRS and CDR2 is YFSETQ. The CDR3 sequence is 13 residues long. The CDR3 protein is CASSLGTGFGCTF. The CDR3 DNA reads TGCGCCAGCAGCTTGGGGACAGGGTTTGGCTGCACCTTC.

A remark on this clonotype: It may be a read error: a sequence one base away is much more abundant. The chain links TRBV20-1 to TRBJ2-1; D gene uncertain. CDR1 and CDR2 from the germline V gene are DFQATT and SNEGSKA (reference sequence). This CDR3 region has 13 residues. CDR3 DNA sequence: TGCGGTGCTAGAGCCAATTACCCGGAGGAGCAGTTCTTC. Protein sequence: CGARANYPEEQFF.

This clonotype was counted between two and nine times. A read error is possible here, since a much larger clone lies one base away. This chain joins TRBV20-1 and TRBJ1-2; the match to TRBD1 covers 8 bases. Germline CDR1 reads DFQATT; CDR2 reads SNEGSKA (reference sequence). The CDR3 covers 15 residues. CDR3 protein: CSARVGQGINCGYTF. The CDR3 nucleotides are TGCAGTGCTAGAGTAGGACAGGGAATTAACTGTGGCTACACCTTC.

The genes are TRBV25-1 and TRBJ2-3; possible D gene TRBD1, 6 bases. Germline CDR1 MGHDK, CDR2 SYGVNS. This CDR3 spans 12 amino acids. V dropped 8 bases and J dropped 3 bases, with 9 bases sitting between them. DNA for the CDR3: TGTGCCAGCCAGGGGCAGACAGATACGCAGTATTTT. It is translated as CASQGQTDTQYF.

This clonotype was observed many times. This chain connects TRBV4-3 to TRBJ2-5; tentative D call: TRBD1 (5 bases). The CDR3 runs to 14 residues. Trimming took 4 bases from V and 5 from J, leaving 14 bases between them. Germline V lookup: CDR1 LGHNA, CDR2 YSLEER. The CDR3 DNA sequence: TGCGCCAGCAGCCTGGGGCTGGGTATGGAGACCCAGTACTTC. Encoded protein: CASSLGLGMETQYF.

The gene calls are TRBV2 and TRBJ1-2, with D uncertain. This CDR3 region has 16 residues. Germline lookup yields CDR1 SNHLY and CDR2 FYNNEI. Trimming stripped 0 bases from V and 8 bases from J, with 19 bases between. Here the CDR3 DNA reads TGTGCCAGCAGTGAAGCGCATAAGGGCCTTAACGGAGGCTACACCTTC. Translating it yields CASSEAHKGLNGGYTF.

This clonotype was found a few times. The chain has TRBV3-1 and TRBJ1-1, with D perhaps matching TRBD1 (5 bases). V was pared by 4 bases and J by 10 bases, with 13 bases between. The CDR3 has 12 amino acids. The germline V gene encodes CDR1 LGHDT and CDR2 YNNKEL (reference sequence). CDR3 sequence (DNA): TGTGCCAGCAGCCGGGGTAGTGGGGGAGCTTTCTTT. As protein: CASSRGSGGAFF.